The 19 T cell receptor beta chains below were found in one sample sequenced in a study of shared clonotypes between healthy human individuals (dated by TCRdb to about 2020). Library preparation used the immunoSEQ multiplex PCR assay. TCRdb carries this immuneACCESS record with in-frame sequences only. Its versions omit some clonotypes, under half of them owing to an unresolved V gene in the studies checked, with the rest unexplained. Present in this sample are 950,000 to 1,200,000 clones, roughly 77% of which were seen just once. The biggest ten clones account for approximately 0.9% of the sample. Sequencing was carried out using memory CD4+ T cells from PBMCs. The cell subset or site label on this specimen signifies: CD45RA-negative fraction. These receptors all stem from a man younger than 35 in good health. Some clones in this sample may be carry-over from other donors' samples.

This clone has a count of ten or more. This sequence joins TRBV7-8 and TRBJ2-5, with unresolved D. Trimming took off 1 base at V and 1 base at J, with 13 bases between the two ends. Per the germline V gene, CDR1 is SGHVS and CDR2 is FQNEAQ. CDR3 size: 16 residues. The CDR3 region is CASSLGRWRRQETQYF. CDR3 coding DNA: TGTGCCAGCAGCTTAGGAAGGTGGCGGCGCCAAGAGACCCAGTACTTC.

This clone appeared once. The chain carries TRBV6-5 and TRBJ2-7; D call uncertain. CDR1 MNHEY and CDR2 SVGAGI come from the germline V gene. This CDR3 has 14 amino acids. V lost 7 bases, J lost 0 bases, and 13 bases lay in between. The DNA of the CDR3 is TGTGCCAGCAAGGCACAATCCCGCTCCTACGAGCAGTACTTC. Its protein is CASKAQSRSYEQYF.

The chain joins TRBV7-3 to TRBJ1-1; D may be TRBD1 (5 bases). The germline V gene has CDR1 SGHTA and CDR2 FQGTGA. The CDR3 is 14 residues long. The V end lost 4 bases, the J end lost 1 base, and 10 bases lay between the germline ends. CDR3 DNA sequence: TGTGCCAGCAGCTCCACAACAGGGAACACTGAAGCTTTCTTT. Its protein is CASSSTTGNTEAFF. Combining the CDR3 with reference TRBV7-3 and TRBJ1-1 gives the whole variable domain GAGVSQTPSNKVTEKGKYVELRCDPISGHTALYWYRQSLGQGPEFLIYFQGTGAADDSGLPNDRFFAVRPEGSVSTLKIQRTERGDSAVYLCASSSTTGNTEAFFGQGTRLTVV.

The table lists this clone with a few counts. The same CDR3 can be traced to other DNA sequences in this sample. The chain recombines TRBV7-3 with TRBJ1-1; 7 positions match TRBD1. V was clipped by 4 bases and J by 3 bases; unmatched bases: 2. This CDR3 region has 13 residues. The V gene's germline CDR1 is SGHTA and CDR2 FQGTGA. The CDR3 DNA sequence: TGTGCCAGCAGCTCCCAGGGGGACACTGAAGCTTTCTTT. This gives the protein CASSSQGDTEAFF.

V usage is TRBV5-1 and J usage is TRBJ2-1; 10 nucleotides match TRBD2. Germline V gene lookup returns CDR1 SGHRS and CDR2 YFSETQ. This CDR3 spans 15 amino acids. The ends lost 4 bases at V and 1 base at J; junction bases unmatched: 2. The CDR3 nucleotides read TGCGCCAGCAGCCAGACTAGCGGGTCCTACAATGAGCAGTTCTTC. The encoded protein is CASSQTSGSYNEQFF.

The rearrangement joins TRBV6-1 to TRBJ2-7; 9 bases are a match to TRBD2. CDR1 is MNHNS, CDR2 SASEGT, per germline. CDR3 length: 14 residues. The V segment lost 7 bases and the J segment 0 bases; nucleotides outside the gene matches: 4. This CDR3 reads CASKSGRLSYEQYF. In DNA, the CDR3 is TGTGCCAGCAAGAGCGGGAGGCTCTCCTACGAGCAGTACTTC.

The CDR3 loop reads CASSEAAGGSEKLFF. The CDR3 DNA follows: TGCGCCAGCAGTGAGGCGGCAGGGGGCTCTGAAAAACTGTTTTTT. The chain joins TRBV10-2 to TRBJ1-4, with 8 bases fitting TRBD1. Germline V gene lookup returns CDR1 WSHSY and CDR2 SAAADI. The V gene end was trimmed by 2 bases and the J gene end by 7 bases; junction bases not matched to a gene: 6. The CDR3 has 15 amino acids.

The V gene is TRBV19, the J gene TRBJ2-5; 7 nucleotides align to TRBD2. CDR1 is LNHDA and CDR2 is SQIVND in the germline V gene (reference sequence). CDR3 length: 14 residues. V shed 5 bases and J 1 base; nucleotides not matched to a gene: 4. The CDR3 nucleotides are TGTGCCAGTAGTGACCAGCGGGGCCAAGAGACCCAGTACTTC. This translates into CASSDQRGQETQYF.

The chain recombines TRBV11-2 with TRBJ2-5; D is perhaps TRBD1 (6 bases). V lost 5 bases, J lost 5 bases, and 15 bases lay in between. The CDR3 has 14 amino acids. Germline CDR1 and CDR2: SGHAT and FQNNGV. The DNA of the CDR3 is TGTGCCAGCAGCGGGACACTAGGCTCGGAGACCCAGTACTTC. Protein product: CASSGTLGSETQYF. Variable domain in full (rest from reference TRBV11-2 and TRBJ2-5): EAGVAQSPRYKIIEKRQSVAFWCNPISGHATLYWYQQILGQGPKLLIQFQNNGVVDDSQLPKDRFSAERLKGVDSTLKIQPAKLEDSAVYLCASSGTLGSETQYFGPGTRLLVL.

The V and J genes are TRBV27 and TRBJ2-7, with TRBD2 matching 8 bases. With 6 bases clipped from V and 3 bases from J, the junction kept 10 bases outside the gene matches. The CDR3 spans 15 residues. The V gene's germline CDR1 is MNHEY and CDR2 SMNVEV (reference sequence). Here the CDR3 reads CASSPHRGGLYEQYF. The CDR3 region has the DNA TGTGCCAGCAGCCCCCACCGGGGGGGGCTCTACGAGCAGTACTTC.

The chain links TRBV9 to TRBJ1-3, with D unresolved. CDR1 SGDLS and CDR2 YYNGEE come from the germline V gene. This CDR3 comprises 15 residues. The V end was cut by 6 bases, the J end by 4 bases, with 17 bases between. CDR3 nucleotides: TGTGCCAGCACCCACATGGAGGGTGAGGGAAACACCATATATTTT. Translated: CASTHMEGEGNTIYF.

In this sample, this clone turned up once. The chain has TRBV10-2 and TRBJ2-7; 8 bases are shared with TRBD2. The germline V gene has CDR1 WSHSY and CDR2 SAAADI. This CDR3 has 12 residues. Trimming took 7 bases from V and 5 from J; bases not matched to a gene: 4. CDR3 nucleotide sequence: TGCGCCAGCACAGCGGGAGCGGACGAGCAGTACTTC. Translation: CASTAGADEQYF.

CDR3 protein: CASSRDRGPPYGYTF. As DNA, the CDR3 is TGCGCCAGCAGCCGCGACAGGGGCCCTCCCTATGGCTACACCTTC. This chain connects TRBV5-1 to TRBJ1-2, with 8 bases fitting TRBD1. V lost 4 bases to trimming and J lost 4 bases; unmatched junction nucleotides: 9. The CDR3 is 15 amino acids. Per the germline V gene, CDR1 is SGHRS and CDR2 is YFSETQ.

V and J are TRBV7-9 and TRBJ2-2, with D hard to call. Deletions cut 0 bases from V and 4 bases from J, with 9 bases between. In germline, CDR1 is SEHNR, CDR2 FQNEAQ (reference sequence). CDR3 length: 15 amino acids. The CDR3 is CASSLARTVTGELFF. The CDR3, as DNA: TGTGCCAGCAGCTTAGCGCGGACGGTCACCGGGGAGCTGTTTTTT.

The chain links TRBV12-5 to TRBJ2-1, with TRBD2 matching over 12 bases. The CDR3 totals 15 residues. Germline V CDR1 and CDR2: LGHNT, FRNRAP. The V and J ends lost 6 bases and 4 bases, in that order; junction bases with no gene match: 4. The CDR3 DNA is TGTGCTAGTGGAACCGGACTAGCGGGGTACAATGAGCAGTTCTTC. It is translated as CASGTGLAGYNEQFF.

The V gene is TRBV29-1, the J gene TRBJ2-5; 9 bases match TRBD2. Germline V gives CDR1 SQVTM, CDR2 ANQGSEA. Germline trimming cut 4 bases from V and 4 bases from J; bases unmatched to any gene: 10. The CDR3 sequence is 15 residues long. The CDR3 coding sequence is TGCAGCGTTGTCCCTAGCGGGACACCGGGAGAGACCCAGTACTTC. It specifies CSVVPSGTPGETQYF.

The gene calls are TRBV10-2 and TRBJ2-4; the match to TRBD1 covers 9 bases. Losses at the gene ends were 2 bases for V and 6 bases for J; bases not matched to a gene: 8. The CDR3 length is 16 residues. Germline V CDR1 and CDR2: WSHSY, SAAADI. The CDR3 spells CASSEPTRQGGNIQYF. The CDR3 nucleotides are TGCGCCAGCAGTGAGCCAACACGACAGGGGGGAAACATTCAGTACTTC.

The chain employs TRBV11-2 and TRBJ1-1; D is perhaps TRBD1 (5 bases). The length of the CDR3 is 15 residues. CDR1 is SGHAT and CDR2 is FQNNGV in the germline V gene. Trimming removed 4 bases from V and 5 bases from J, with 17 bases in between. The CDR3 coding sequence is TGTGCCAGCAGCTCCTTTCTCGGGGGGGAGACTGAAGCTTTCTTT. Translated: CASSSFLGGETEAFF.

The rearrangement joins TRBV4-1 to TRBJ1-2, with unresolved D. Per germline, CDR1 MGHRA and CDR2 YSYEKL. The CDR3 consists of 16 residues. V shed 0 bases and J shed 3 bases, with 14 bases lying between them. The CDR3 is CASSQDEGRNDYGYTF. The DNA of the CDR3 is TGCGCCAGCAGCCAAGATGAAGGAAGAAACGACTATGGCTACACCTTC.